This entry describes one T cell receptor beta chain. Antigen specificity is unknown. No infections or other immune events were documented during collection. TCRdb keeps only in-frame clones here, not all; method: immunoSEQ multiplex PCR. The data contain around 100,000 clones, around nine tenths of them singletons. The germline V gene has CDR1 SGHDN and CDR2 FVKESK. The CDR3 extends over 17 amino acids. Trimming shortened V by 4 bases and J by 1 base, and 17 bases separated the two germline ends. These data originate in a study of identifying expanded T cells in peripheral blood. Study-wide results and caveats: Technical replicates showed roughly 1.2 changed clones; two weeks about 16.4; four weeks 19. Variance in clone template counts between approximately 2-week samples significantly increased with total template count across all healthy donors.

The V call is TRBV14, the J call TRBJ2-4; weak D call: TRBD2 (5 bases). This clonotype was sampled from a person aged 18 to 75 in good health. The sample was blood. The CDR3 DNA follows: TGTGCCAGCAGCCCGATGGGAGCTGGTTCGGCCAAAAACATTCAGTACTTC. It is translated as CASSPMGAGSAKNIQYF.